A selection of T cell receptor beta chains follows, all from one sample in a study of T cell responses to AZD1222 COVID-19 vaccine. Sequencing was performed with immunoSEQ multiplex PCR; in TCRdb, only in-frame clones are kept and a portion is missing. The sample lists 150,000 to 200,000 clones; 85% to 90% were seen once. The sequenced sample was peripheral blood, obtained 28 days after the second AZD1222 dose. The receptors were sampled from an adult who received the AZD1222 COVID-19 vaccine. The CDR3 runs from the conserved cysteine through the conserved F or W. A D gene is named only where the DNA matches it firmly. Size tells how often a clone was seen (once, few, many) or the class of an expanded clone, and some rows leave it out.

TRBD1	TRBJ1-5	TRBV10-3	14	few	CATEGQASNQPQHF	TGTGCCACCGAGGGACAGGCTAGCAATCAGCCCCAGCATTTT
-	TRBJ2-7	TRBV7-3	13	-	CASSWTGAHEQYF	TGTGCCAGCAGCTGGACCGGGGCCCACGAGCAGTACTTC
TRBD2	TRBJ2-2	TRBV19	17	-	CASSVGLAGGGTGELFF	TGTGCCAGTAGTGTTGGACTAGCGGGAGGTGGCACCGGGGAGCTGTTTTTT
TRBD2	TRBJ2-5	TRBV5-6	14	-	CASSLSGNQETQYF	TGTGCCAGCAGCTTGAGCGGGAATCAAGAGACCCAGTACTTC
-	TRBJ2-7	TRBV19	14	-	CASSIISTSYEQYF	TGTGCCAGTAGTATCATCTCCACTTCCTACGAGCAGTACTTC
-	TRBJ1-6	TRBV30	14	-	CAWRVSTGNSPLHF	TGTGCCTGGAGAGTTTCGACAGGCAATTCACCCCTCCACTTT
TRBD1	TRBJ2-1	TRBV5-4	15	-	CASSSSGTGYNEQFF	TGTGCCAGCAGCTCCTCCGGGACAGGTTACAATGAGCAGTTCTTC
TRBD2	TRBJ2-5	TRBV28	15	-	CASSSLAGLQETQYF	TGTGCCAGCAGTTCATTAGCGGGCCTCCAAGAGACCCAGTACTTC
-	TRBJ1-6	TRBV28	16	-	CASSLYGSAYNSPLHF	TGTGCCAGCAGTTTGTATGGGTCCGCCTATAATTCACCCCTCCACTTT
TRBD1	TRBJ1-5	TRBV10-3	15	once	CAISGTGGFNQPQHF	TGTGCCATCAGTGGGACAGGGGGGTTCAATCAGCCCCAGCATTTT
-	TRBJ1-4	TRBV5-1	14	-	CASSRDGLNEKLFF	TGCGCCAGCAGCCGGGACGGACTTAATGAAAAACTGTTTTTT
-	TRBJ1-5	TRBV14	15	-	CASSQTGDSNQPQHF	TGTGCCAGCAGCCAGACGGGAGATAGCAATCAGCCCCAGCATTTT
-	TRBJ1-1	TRBV7-2	14	-	CASSYGPERPEAFF	TGTGCCAGCAGCTACGGCCCGGAGAGGCCTGAAGCTTTCTTT
TRBD2	TRBJ2-3	TRBV7-8	15	few	CASSSLAGGTDTQYF	TGTGCCAGCAGCTCTCTAGCGGGAGGGACAGATACGCAGTATTTT
TRBD1	TRBJ1-3	TRBV27	17	few	CASSLRWTGSSGNTIYF	TGTGCCAGCAGTCTCCGCTGGACAGGGAGCTCTGGAAACACCATATATTTT
-	TRBJ1-4	TRBV5-1	15	-	CASGASPWTNEKLFF	TGCGCCAGCGGTGCAAGTCCCTGGACTAATGAAAAACTGTTTTTT
TRBD1	TRBJ1-4	TRBV6-5	14	-	CASRLDRVREKLFF	TGTGCCAGCCGCCTGGACAGGGTCCGGGAAAAACTGTTTTTT
-	TRBJ2-5	TRBV27	13	-	CASSFRPQETQYF	TGTGCCAGCAGTTTTCGTCCCCAAGAGACCCAGTACTTC
-	TRBJ1-2	TRBV3-1/TRBV3-2	15	-	CASSQPLGGVGGYTF	TGTGCCAGCAGCCAACCGTTAGGGGGGGTCGGTGGCTACACCTTC
TRBD2	TRBJ2-1	TRBV15	15	-	CATSRDLAGGSEQFF	TGTGCCACCAGCAGAGATCTAGCGGGAGGATCTGAGCAGTTCTTC
TRBD1	TRBJ1-1	TRBV28	16	-	CASSFTGDGMNTEAFF	TGTGCCAGCAGTTTTACAGGGGATGGGATGAACACTGAAGCTTTCTTT
-	TRBJ2-7	TRBV3-1/TRBV3-2	15	-	CASSQVGSQSSEQYF	TGTGCCAGCAGCCAGGTCGGGAGCCAAAGCTCCGAGCAGTACTTC
TRBD2	TRBJ2-2	TRBV27	16	-	CASSLGAGRAAGELFF	TGTGCCAGCAGCCTTGGGGCCGGGAGGGCCGCCGGGGAGCTGTTTTTT
TRBD1	TRBJ2-7	TRBV28	14	-	CASSRGQGGYEQYF	TGTGCCAGCAGTCGAGGACAGGGGGGGTACGAGCAGTACTTC
TRBD2	TRBJ2-3	TRBV20-1	15	-	CSASLLAGVGDTQYF	TGCAGTGCTAGTTTACTAGCGGGAGTGGGTGATACGCAGTATTTT
-	TRBJ1-5	TRBV7-2	13	-	CASSPGRNQPQHF	TGTGCCAGCAGTCCAGGGAGGAATCAGCCCCAGCATTTT